This is a list of T cell receptor beta chains from one sample in a study of beta chain features in type 1 diabetes. Clones were sequenced by immunoSEQ multiplex PCR, and TCRdb holds only the in-frame ones, with some missing. The sample records hundreds of thousands of clones, 10% to 15% being singletons. The sequenced material came from naive CD4+ T cells from blood. These receptors originate from a man aged 18 to 30 in good health. CDR3s include the opening cysteine and the closing phenylalanine or tryptophan. The D gene is left open where the match is weak. The size of a clone is reported for some rows only, either as once, few or many, or as a class for expanded clones.

v_gene: TRBV9
d_gene: TRBD1
abundance: NA
j_gene: TRBJ2-7
CDR3nt: TGTGCCAGCAGCGTAGAACAGGGGGGCACCGAGCAGTACTTC
CDR3aa: CASSVEQGGTEQYF

v_gene: TRBV9
d_gene: NA
abundance: NA
j_gene: TRBJ2-5
CDR3nt: TGTGCCAGCAGCCCGACCGGGACTCTTCGAGAGACCCAGTACTTC
CDR3aa: CASSPTGTLRETQYF

v_gene: TRBV27
d_gene: TRBD1
abundance: NA
j_gene: TRBJ2-2
CDR3nt: TGTGCCAGCAGACGAATAGGACAGGGGAACGGGGAGCTGTTTTTT
CDR3aa: CASRRIGQGNGELFF

v_gene: TRBV2
d_gene: NA
abundance: NA
j_gene: TRBJ2-7
CDR3nt: TGTGCCAGCAGTGATATTGGGGAGATTCTAGGGTACGAGCAGTACTTC
CDR3aa: CASSDIGEILGYEQYF

v_gene: TRBV7-3
d_gene: NA
abundance: many
j_gene: TRBJ2-7
CDR3nt: TGTGCCAGCAGCTTAAACCCCCGGTACGAGCAGTACTTC
CDR3aa: CASSLNPRYEQYF

v_gene: TRBV28
d_gene: NA
abundance: NA
j_gene: TRBJ1-2
CDR3nt: TGTGCCAGCAGTTTAGTGCTACAGGGTGGCTACACCTTC
CDR3aa: CASSLVLQGGYTF

v_gene: TRBV7-2
d_gene: NA
abundance: few
j_gene: TRBJ1-2
CDR3nt: TGTGCCAGCAGCACAACATCAGGGCCCAGTAACTATGGCTACACCTTC
CDR3aa: CASSTTSGPSNYGYTF

v_gene: TRBV4-2
d_gene: TRBD1
abundance: NA
j_gene: TRBJ1-1
CDR3nt: TGTGCCAGCAGCCAACCCCTGCGGACAGGGAACACTGAAGCTTTCTTT
CDR3aa: CASSQPLRTGNTEAFF

v_gene: TRBV28
d_gene: NA
abundance: few
j_gene: TRBJ2-7
CDR3nt: TGTGCCAGCAGTTTAGACCCCAGGGGCTCCTACGAGCAGTACTTC
CDR3aa: CASSLDPRGSYEQYF

v_gene: TRBV7-3
d_gene: NA
abundance: NA
j_gene: TRBJ1-1
CDR3nt: TGTGCCAGCAGCCCCAGGGTGAACACTGAAGCTTTCTTT
CDR3aa: CASSPRVNTEAFF

v_gene: TRBV7-2
d_gene: NA
abundance: NA
j_gene: TRBJ2-4
CDR3nt: TGTGCCAGCAGCTTACCAGTGGCCAAAAACATTCAGTACTTC
CDR3aa: CASSLPVAKNIQYF

v_gene: TRBV7-6
d_gene: NA
abundance: NA
j_gene: TRBJ2-2
CDR3nt: TGTGCCAGCAGCCCCAGCGGATCCGGGGAGCTGTTTTTT
CDR3aa: CASSPSGSGELFF

v_gene: TRBV5-1
d_gene: TRBD2
abundance: few
j_gene: TRBJ2-1
CDR3nt: TGCGCCAGCAGCTTGGCCACCAGCGGGGGACAAAATGAGCAGTTCTTC
CDR3aa: CASSLATSGGQNEQFF

v_gene: TRBV7-3
d_gene: NA
abundance: few
j_gene: TRBJ2-6
CDR3nt: TGTGCCAGCACCCCCACGCGGGTCTCCGGGGCCAACGTCCTGACTTTC
CDR3aa: CASTPTRVSGANVLTF

v_gene: TRBV23-1
d_gene: NA
abundance: NA
j_gene: TRBJ2-7
CDR3nt: TGCGCCAGCAGTCAAAGCCCCTACGAGCAGTACTTC
CDR3aa: CASSQSPYEQYF

v_gene: TRBV9
d_gene: TRBD1
abundance: NA
j_gene: TRBJ2-7
CDR3nt: TGTGCCAGCAGCGTGGGACAGATTCCCTACGAGCAGTACTTC
CDR3aa: CASSVGQIPYEQYF

v_gene: TRBV6-5
d_gene: NA
abundance: few
j_gene: TRBJ2-3
CDR3nt: TGTGCCAGCAGTCCCCTGAGAGGCTCAGATACGCAGTATTTT
CDR3aa: CASSPLRGSDTQYF

v_gene: TRBV9
d_gene: NA
abundance: NA
j_gene: TRBJ2-1
CDR3nt: TGTGCCAGCAGCGGCCAAGGGGCACATAGCTCCTACAATGAGCAGTTCTTC
CDR3aa: CASSGQGAHSSYNEQFF

v_gene: TRBV9
d_gene: TRBD2
abundance: NA
j_gene: TRBJ2-7
CDR3nt: TGTGCCAGCAGCGAGGGACTAGCGGGTACCTACGAGCAGTACTTC
CDR3aa: CASSEGLAGTYEQYF

v_gene: TRBV29-1
d_gene: NA
abundance: few
j_gene: TRBJ1-3
CDR3nt: TGCAGCGTCCCGGACAGTTGGGGCAACACCATATATTTT
CDR3aa: CSVPDSWGNTIYF

v_gene: TRBV28
d_gene: TRBD2
abundance: few
j_gene: TRBJ2-7
CDR3nt: TGTGCCAGCAGAATCGGGACTAGCGGCGAGCAGTACTTC
CDR3aa: CASRIGTSGEQYF

v_gene: TRBV11-2
d_gene: NA
abundance: few
j_gene: TRBJ2-3
CDR3nt: TGTGCCAGCAGCTTAGTTGGCGGGCCCAGCACAGATACGCAGTATTTT
CDR3aa: CASSLVGGPSTDTQYF

v_gene: TRBV7-2
d_gene: NA
abundance: few
j_gene: TRBJ1-4
CDR3nt: TGTGCCAGCAGCTTAGATCGGGGGCGGGGGGAAAAACTGTTTTTT
CDR3aa: CASSLDRGRGEKLFF

v_gene: TRBV29-1
d_gene: NA
abundance: many
j_gene: TRBJ2-2
CDR3nt: TGCAGCGTCCAAGGACAGATTCACACCGGGGAGCTGTTTTTT
CDR3aa: CSVQGQIHTGELFF

v_gene: TRBV7-9
d_gene: TRBD1
abundance: NA
j_gene: TRBJ2-7
CDR3nt: TGTGCCAGCAGCTTAAGGGAATTGCGGACAGGCCGAAACGAGCAGTACTTC
CDR3aa: CASSLRELRTGRNEQYF

v_gene: TRBV9
d_gene: NA
abundance: few
j_gene: TRBJ1-5
CDR3nt: TGTGCCAGCAGCGTGGGAGTGGATCAGCCCCAGCATTTT
CDR3aa: CASSVGVDQPQHF

v_gene: TRBV21-1
d_gene: NA
abundance: few
j_gene: TRBJ2-1
CDR3nt: TGTGCCAGCAGCAGACCTAGCGGGGGGGCAATTAATGAGCAGTTCTTC
CDR3aa: CASSRPSGGAINEQFF

v_gene: TRBV27
d_gene: TRBD1
abundance: NA
j_gene: TRBJ1-1
CDR3nt: TGTGCCAGCAGTATAAAGGGGGCGCCGGCCACTGAAGCTTTCTTT
CDR3aa: CASSIKGAPATEAFF

v_gene: TRBV27
d_gene: NA
abundance: few
j_gene: TRBJ2-3
CDR3nt: TGTGCCAGCAGTTTAGTCGGTAGCGGAAACACAGATACGCAGTATTTT
CDR3aa: CASSLVGSGNTDTQYF

v_gene: TRBV5-4
d_gene: TRBD1
abundance: few
j_gene: TRBJ2-5
CDR3nt: TGTGCCAGCAGCTCCCGGGACAGGGTATGGCAGGAGACCCAGTACTTC
CDR3aa: CASSSRDRVWQETQYF

v_gene: TRBV7-3
d_gene: TRBD2
abundance: NA
j_gene: TRBJ2-1
CDR3nt: TGTGCCAGCAGCTTAACCGTACTAGCGGGAGGGACCAATGAGCAGTTCTTC
CDR3aa: CASSLTVLAGGTNEQFF

v_gene: TRBV7-9
d_gene: NA
abundance: few
j_gene: TRBJ1-1
CDR3nt: TGTGCCAGCAGCTTAGGGGGCAGGAAGAACACTGAAGCTTTCTTT
CDR3aa: CASSLGGRKNTEAFF

v_gene: TRBV9
d_gene: NA
abundance: NA
j_gene: TRBJ1-2
CDR3nt: TGTGCCAGCAGCCCCGAAGGGGCTAACTATGGCTACACCTTC
CDR3aa: CASSPEGANYGYTF

v_gene: TRBV30
d_gene: NA
abundance: few
j_gene: TRBJ1-1
CDR3nt: TGTGCCTGGAGTGGGAGAGAGAACACTGAAGCTTTCTTT
CDR3aa: CAWSGRENTEAFF

v_gene: TRBV6-6
d_gene: NA
abundance: NA
j_gene: TRBJ2-3
CDR3nt: TGTGCCAGCACTATTGGGGGGAGCACAGATACGCAGTATTTT
CDR3aa: CASTIGGSTDTQYF

v_gene: TRBV28
d_gene: TRBD1
abundance: once
j_gene: TRBJ1-2
CDR3nt: TGTGCCAGCAGTGCCCGGGACAGGGGGCGTTCTGGCTACACCTTC
CDR3aa: CASSARDRGRSGYTF

v_gene: TRBV7-3
d_gene: NA
abundance: NA
j_gene: TRBJ2-3
CDR3nt: TGTGCCAGCAGCCGACTAGGCGCAGATACGCAGTATTTT
CDR3aa: CASSRLGADTQYF